This T cell receptor beta chain originates from a study of T cell clonality in common variable immunodeficiency. Study conclusions and caveats: In common variable immunodeficiency, TCR beta chains reportedly carried fewer deletions and N-nucleotide insertions.

This clone was counted ten times or more. Its matching antigen is unknown. The CDR3 goes on 3 residues after the read ends, and that part is filled in from the germline J gene. The V end lost 5 bases, the J end lost 4 bases, and 9 bases lay between the germline ends. The CDR3 length is 13 residues. The germline V gene encodes CDR1 SGHTA and CDR2 FQGTGA. Sequencing used immunoSEQ multiplex PCR; TCRdb keeps in-frame clones, though not all of them. Listed here are roughly 33,000 clones without any singletons, the top ten holding 6.1%. This chain links TRBV7-3 with TRBJ1-5, with D possibly being TRBD1 (5 bases). Sequenced sample: peripheral blood mononuclear cells. This TCR derives from a human donor with common variable immunodeficiency. The DNA read from the CDR3 is TGTGCCAGCAGCACAGGACCAAATCAGCCC. Residues: CASSTGPNQP. The full CDR3 protein is CASSTGPNQPQHF.